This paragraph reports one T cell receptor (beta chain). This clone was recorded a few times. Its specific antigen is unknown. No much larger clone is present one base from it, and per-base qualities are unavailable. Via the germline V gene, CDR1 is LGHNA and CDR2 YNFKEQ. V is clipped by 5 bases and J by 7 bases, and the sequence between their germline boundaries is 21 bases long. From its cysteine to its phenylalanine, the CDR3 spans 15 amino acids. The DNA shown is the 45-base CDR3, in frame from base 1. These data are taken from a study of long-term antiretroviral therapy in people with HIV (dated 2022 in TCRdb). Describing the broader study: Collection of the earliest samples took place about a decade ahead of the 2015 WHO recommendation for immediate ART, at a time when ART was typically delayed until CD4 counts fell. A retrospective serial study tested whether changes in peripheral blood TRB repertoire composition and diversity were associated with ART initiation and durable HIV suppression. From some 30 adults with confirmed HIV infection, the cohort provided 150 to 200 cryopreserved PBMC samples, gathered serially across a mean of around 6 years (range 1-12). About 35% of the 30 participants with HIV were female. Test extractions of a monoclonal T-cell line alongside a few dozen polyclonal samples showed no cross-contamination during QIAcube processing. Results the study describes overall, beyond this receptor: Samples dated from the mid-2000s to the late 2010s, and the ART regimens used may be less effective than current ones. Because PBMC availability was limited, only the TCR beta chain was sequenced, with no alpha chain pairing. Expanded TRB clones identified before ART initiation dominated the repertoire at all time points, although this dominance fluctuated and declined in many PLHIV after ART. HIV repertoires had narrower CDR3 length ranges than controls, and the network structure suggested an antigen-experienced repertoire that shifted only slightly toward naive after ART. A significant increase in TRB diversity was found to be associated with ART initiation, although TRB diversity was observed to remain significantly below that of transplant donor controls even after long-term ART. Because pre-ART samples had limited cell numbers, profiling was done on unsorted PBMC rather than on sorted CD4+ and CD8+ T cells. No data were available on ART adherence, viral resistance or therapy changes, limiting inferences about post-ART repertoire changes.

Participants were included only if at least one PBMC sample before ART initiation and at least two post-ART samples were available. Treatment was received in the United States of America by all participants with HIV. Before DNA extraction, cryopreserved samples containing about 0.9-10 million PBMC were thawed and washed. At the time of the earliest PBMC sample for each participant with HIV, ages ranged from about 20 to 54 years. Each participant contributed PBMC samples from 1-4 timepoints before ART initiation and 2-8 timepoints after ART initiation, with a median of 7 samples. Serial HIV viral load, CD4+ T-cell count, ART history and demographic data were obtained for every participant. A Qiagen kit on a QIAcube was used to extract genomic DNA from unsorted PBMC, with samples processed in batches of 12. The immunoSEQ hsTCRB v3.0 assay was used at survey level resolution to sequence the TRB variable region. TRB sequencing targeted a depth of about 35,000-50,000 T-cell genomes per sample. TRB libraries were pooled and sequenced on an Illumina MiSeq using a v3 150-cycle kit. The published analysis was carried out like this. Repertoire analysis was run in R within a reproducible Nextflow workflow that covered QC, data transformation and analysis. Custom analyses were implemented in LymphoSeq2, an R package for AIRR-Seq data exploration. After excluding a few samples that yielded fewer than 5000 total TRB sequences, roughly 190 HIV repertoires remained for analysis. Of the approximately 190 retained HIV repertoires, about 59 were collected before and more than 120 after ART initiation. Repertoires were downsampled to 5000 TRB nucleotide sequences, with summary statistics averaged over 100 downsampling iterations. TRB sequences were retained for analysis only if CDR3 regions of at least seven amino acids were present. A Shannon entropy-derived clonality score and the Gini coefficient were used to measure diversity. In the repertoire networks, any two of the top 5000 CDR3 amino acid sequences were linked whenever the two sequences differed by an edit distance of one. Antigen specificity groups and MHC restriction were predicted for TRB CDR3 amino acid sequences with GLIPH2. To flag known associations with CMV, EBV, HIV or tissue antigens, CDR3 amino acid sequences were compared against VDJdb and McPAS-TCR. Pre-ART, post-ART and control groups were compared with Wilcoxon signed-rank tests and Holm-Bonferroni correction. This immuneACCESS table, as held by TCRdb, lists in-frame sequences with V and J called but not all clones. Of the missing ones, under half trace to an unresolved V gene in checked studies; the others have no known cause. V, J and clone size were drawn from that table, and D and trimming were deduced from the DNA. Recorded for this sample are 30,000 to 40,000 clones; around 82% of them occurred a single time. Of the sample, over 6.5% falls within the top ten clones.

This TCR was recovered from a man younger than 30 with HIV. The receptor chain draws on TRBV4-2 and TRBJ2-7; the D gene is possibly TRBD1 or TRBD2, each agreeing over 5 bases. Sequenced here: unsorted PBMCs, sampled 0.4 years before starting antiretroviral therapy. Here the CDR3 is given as CASSVSVGETREQYF. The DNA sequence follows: TGTGCCAGCAGCGTAAGCGTGGGGGAGACGAGGGAGCAGTACTTC.